This T cell receptor beta chain is from a study of blood T cell repertoires in COVID-19. Study overall: T cells, B-cell-depleted T cells, or PBMCs supplied cDNA or gDNA.

Profiling relied on immunoSEQ multiplex PCR, and the TCRdb table lists in-frame clones only, not all of them. Among around 400,000 clones listed, around 87% were seen once. Seattle researchers signed up patients amid active infection and tracked them longitudinally. The CDR3 extends over 13 amino acids. V trimming: 4 bases; J trimming: 1 base; junction bases outside the gene matches: 0. Germline assignment: CDR1 SGHVS and CDR2 FNYEAQ. Sample: peripheral blood. The sequence was obtained from a woman between 55 and 75 years old with COVID-19, enrolled during active disease. The chain combines TRBV7-6 with TRBJ1-2; TRBD1 matches 7 bases. The chain's CDR3 is CASSWDSNYGYTF. CDR3 DNA: TGTGCCAGCAGCTGGGACAGTAACTATGGCTACACCTTC.